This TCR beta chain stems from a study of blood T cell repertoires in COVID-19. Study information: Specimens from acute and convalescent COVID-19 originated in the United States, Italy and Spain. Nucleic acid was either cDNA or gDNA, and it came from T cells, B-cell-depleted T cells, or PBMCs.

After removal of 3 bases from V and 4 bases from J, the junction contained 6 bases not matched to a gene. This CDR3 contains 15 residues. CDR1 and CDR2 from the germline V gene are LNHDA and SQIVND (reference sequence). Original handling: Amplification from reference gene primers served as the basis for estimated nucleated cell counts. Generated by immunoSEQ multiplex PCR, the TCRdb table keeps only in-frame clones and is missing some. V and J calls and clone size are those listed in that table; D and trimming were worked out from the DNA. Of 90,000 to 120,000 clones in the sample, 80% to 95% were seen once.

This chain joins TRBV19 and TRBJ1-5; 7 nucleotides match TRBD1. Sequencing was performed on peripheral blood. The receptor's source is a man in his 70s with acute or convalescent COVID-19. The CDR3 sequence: CASSMGQLENQPQHF. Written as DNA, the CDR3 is TGTGCCAGTAGTATGGGACAGTTGGAGAATCAGCCCCAGCATTTT.